The sequence of this T cell receptor beta chain was determined in a study of response to subunit inactivated influenza vaccine (dated by TCRdb to the late 2010s). At the level of the whole study: To follow how T cells responded to a trivalent subunit inactivated influenza vaccine, the researchers relied on deep quantitative profiling of the T cell receptor repertoire. General findings and caveats noted by the study authors: According to the authors, only a limited number of new T cells may be recruited by each seasonal influenza vaccination.

To prepare the library, RT-PCR was applied. Instrument used: Illumina HiSeq 2500. TCRdb itself trimmed the public reads at Q25 with fastp, ran MiXCR and retained productive beta chains. Rows with one shared CDR3 protein collapse into an entry with the most common genes and DNA. The sample table records roughly 700,000 distinct CDR3 sequences; approximately 13% of these occur just once. Around 7.3% of the sample rests with the top ten. Concerning this clonotype itself: Its antigen target is currently unknown. No per-base quality is available; no much larger clone lies one base away.

CDR1 LGHNA and CDR2 YNFKEQ are derived from the germline V gene. The CDR3, from cysteine to phenylalanine, totals 17 residues. The only DNA kept is the CDR3, 51 bases in frame from the first base. The trim is 3 bases for V and 0 bases for J, with a gap of 16 bases between the germline ends. This receptor chain uses TRBV4-2 and TRBJ2-3; the D gene is perhaps TRBD1, on 6 matching bases. Sequenced here: PBMCs from blood, sampled 14 to 15 days before vaccination. The sequence came from a man aged 50 or older who received an inactivated influenza vaccine. Donor details come from another sample of the same person, matched by shared clones. The DNA reads as follows: TGTGCCAGCAGCCATCTCTTGGGGGCCGCTAGCACAGATACGCAGTATTTT. This yields the protein CASSHLLGAASTDTQYF.